This T cell receptor beta chain was documented in a study of blood T cells in healthy people across ages. The J segment lost 6 bases and the V segment lost 5 bases, leaving 9 bases of the junction unmatched. Germline values: CDR1 DFQATT, CDR2 SNEGSKA (reference sequence). The CDR3 extends over 15 amino acids. Combining a sample-barcoded 5' primer with a J-beta primer mix, a second PCR ran for roughly 6 to 11 cycles. TCRdb passed the 5' RACE reads through MiXCR, listing each CDR3 protein once. The sample shows about 650,000 distinct CDR3 sequences, 52% of them seen only once. In its sample, this clonotype was seen a few times.

Specimen: blood. The V call is TRBV20-1, the J call TRBJ2-1; 11 nucleotides match TRBD2. This TCR was sampled from a woman older than 75 in good health. The CDR3 spells CSAPLTSGRSNEQFF. The CDR3 bases are TGCAGTGCTCCCCTTACTAGCGGGAGAAGCAATGAGCAGTTCTTC.